Here is one TCR beta chain with its context. Trimming took off 5 bases at V and 6 bases at J, with 14 bases between the two ends. The CDR3 covers 15 residues. The germline V gene encodes CDR1 SGHVS and CDR2 FQNEAQ. Original data processing: Amplifying reference gene primers gave estimates of nucleated cell counts. The data were produced by immunoSEQ multiplex PCR, yet TCRdb's version contains in-frame clones alone and is incomplete. That table gives V, J and clone size, and the DNA gave D and trimming. The repertoire holds about 66,000 clones, around nine tenths seen once, with approximately 1.5% in the top ten. This sample stems from a study of blood T cell repertoires in COVID-19. Study-wide background: Material from acute and convalescent COVID-19 was sourced from the United States, Italy and Spain.

Sequenced input: peripheral blood. The sequence came from a man between 60 and 75 years old with acute or convalescent COVID-19. The chain recombines TRBV7-8 with TRBJ1-6; tentative D call: TRBD1 (5 bases). The CDR3 nucleotides read TGTGCCAGCAGCCCCTCTGGGGCCCTTAATTCACCCCTCCACTTT. Translation: CASSPSGALNSPLHF.